This TCR beta chain emerged from a study of T-cell reconstitution after alpha-beta-depleted transplantation in children. As to this clonotype: Its antigen is not known.

Preparation of the TCRbeta library involved a method that used unique molecular identifiers. TCRdb called the PCR reads again in MiXCR, with one record for every CDR3 protein. The data hold about 440,000 distinct CDR3 sequences, with approximately 41% observed a single time. CDR3 length equals 16 residues. V lost 0 bases, J lost 2 bases, and 14 bases lay in between. Germline assignment: CDR1 DFQATT and CDR2 SNEGSKA (reference sequence). Points from the study as a whole: About two months after transplant, alpha-beta T cells reportedly came from several hundred expanded graft clones. One year post-transplant, T-cell counts and diversity were largely derived from T cells produced anew.

This clonotype was obtained from a girl aged 2 to 10 with aplastic anemia, due to receive a stem cell transplant. The rearrangement links TRBV20-1 to TRBJ2-1; D not certain. Sequencing used PBMCs, obtained before TCRalphabeta/CD19-depleted stem cell transplant. The CDR3 loop is CSARDRDHPPYNEQFF. Here the CDR3 DNA reads TGCAGTGCTAGAGATAGAGACCACCCTCCCTACAATGAGCAGTTCTTC.